A selection of T cell receptor beta chains follows, all from one sample in a study of Ad26.COV2.S vaccination and SARS-CoV-2 variants. Assay used: immunoSEQ multiplex PCR; TCRdb lists only in-frame clones, some missing. The sample has fewer than 400,000 clones, roughly nine tenths seen once. The sample here was peripheral blood, taken in a trial of Ad26.COV2.S vaccine versus placebo. The receptors derive from a person between 18 and 59 years old who received the Ad26.COV2.S COVID-19 vaccine or a placebo. Each CDR3 is given with its conserved first and last residue.

>TRBV2
CASSAGPTPEETQYF
>TRBV4-3
CASSQDFGTANYGYTF
>TRBV29-1
CSVSGGGTDTQYF
>TRBV7-9
CASRSSGQLNSPLHF
>TRBV4-1
CASSQGSGARWEQFF
>TRBV27
CASSLSAGRTYNEQFF
>TRBV7-2
CASSLADGLYSEQFF
>TRBV7-2
CASSLAGRQNNEQFF
>TRBV19
CASTRGLNTEAFF
>TRBV6-1
CASSEAGGIGQPQHF
>TRBV5-5
CASSLLSPTGRTDTQYF
>TRBV12-3/TRBV12-4
CASRLTGADTQYF
>TRBV5-1
CASSFTDRAENIQYF
>TRBV5-1
CASKVTGATGELFF
>TRBV14
CASSQDSNQPQHF
>TRBV6-6
CASSPQGAPAEGETQYF
>TRBV7-2
CASSLTENYGYTF
>TRBV20-1
CSASILAGISYEQYF
>TRBV5-4
CASSQARDRVYNEQFF
>TRBV7-9
CASSLAAGVKREQYF
>TRBV3-1/TRBV3-2
CASSQAGETEAFF
>TRBV7-9
CASSLDSDYEQYF
>TRBV6-5
CASSRGGRSHYGYTF
>TRBV6-5
CASRMWAGSTDTQYF
>TRBV21-1
CASSTRGGTNEKLFF
>TRBV19
CASSRRLENTEAFF
>TRBV7-2
CASSLETGANLPYEQYF
>TRBV18
CASSPRARAKGEENTEAFF
>TRBV2
CASSGTGMGSYGYTF
>TRBV4-3
CASSQWSGDNTYEQYF
>TRBV10-3
CAITVGTSYGYTF
>TRBV4-1
CASSYPGGGNEKLFF
>TRBV11-2
CASSLEWGRMETQYF
>TRBV27
CASSLSPFLEVGPTDTQYF
>TRBV10-3
CVRLAGTDTQYF
>TRBV6-6
CASSSLLKQETQYF
>TRBV4-1
CASSQGTLGLSYEQYF
>TRBV5-6
CASSGGLAGGETQYF
>TRBV4-3
CASSQRTGIYGYTF
>TRBV5-1
CASSFRVNTEAFF
>TRBV2
CASSVTTADTQYF
>TRBV18
CASSPGQGAVEQYF
>TRBV6-5
CASSYSRVDGYTF
>TRBV3-1/TRBV3-2
CASSQERGGEQYF
>TRBV7-8
CASSLRRGLLQETQYF
>TRBV5-4
CASSLEGLNTEAFF
>TRBV6-2/TRBV6-3
CASSYQRLNTEAFF
>TRBV6-5
CASTQGGGMAFF
>TRBV20-1
CSASLDHTGELFF
>TRBV30
CAWREFNNSPLHF
>TRBV7-9
CASSDGPATEAFF
>TRBV16
CASSQTGVGPDTQYF